The 7 T cell receptor beta chains given below trace back to one sample, sequenced in a study of cytomegalovirus exposure and HLA in healthy donors. The PCR ran on 60 Vbeta and 13 Jbeta primers. Sequencing was performed with immunoSEQ multiplex PCR; in TCRdb, only in-frame clones are kept and a portion is missing. The table has under 200,000 clones, roughly four fifths seen once. Sequenced: PBMCs. These receptors were collected from a woman aged 45-60 years in good health and CMV-seronegative.

The chain has TRBV5-1 and TRBJ2-5, with D tentatively TRBD1 (6 bases). The CDR3 is 13 residues long. With 2 bases removed from V and 2 bases from J, the gap between germline ends came to 7 bases. CDR1 is SGHRS and CDR2 is YFSETQ in the germline V gene. The CDR3 here is CASSFTGQETQYF. The CDR3 DNA sequence: TGCGCCAGCAGCTTCACAGGGCAAGAGACCCAGTACTTC. The full variable domain, its missing parts supplied by reference TRBV5-1 and TRBJ2-5, is KAGVTQTPRYLIKTRGQQVTLSCSPISGHRSVSWYQQTPGQGLQFLFEYFSETQRNKGNFPGRFSGRQFSNSRSEMNVSTLELGDSALYLCASSFTGQETQYFGPGTRLLVL.

This clone was picked up a small number of times. This chain connects TRBV7-2 to TRBJ2-6; tentative D call: TRBD2 (5 bases). From germline, CDR1 is SGHTA and CDR2 FQGNSA. There are 15 residues in the CDR3. The V end lost 5 bases, the J end lost 1 base, and 9 bases lay between the germline ends. CDR3 bases: TGTGCCAGCAGCCGAGGAGGTTCTGGGGCCAACGTCCTGACTTTC. This encodes CASSRGGSGANVLTF.

The V call is TRBV5-1, the J call TRBJ2-2; the match to TRBD1 covers 11 bases. CDR3 length: 19 amino acids. Germline V lookup: CDR1 SGHRS, CDR2 YFSETQ. V trimming: 1 base; J trimming: 6 bases; junction bases outside the gene matches: 14. CDR3 sequence: CASSLRYPGQGEGAGELFF. The CDR3 coding sequence is TGCGCCAGCAGCTTGAGGTACCCGGGACAGGGGGAAGGAGCCGGGGAGCTGTTTTTT.

V is TRBV5-1 and J is TRBJ1-5, with TRBD1 as a possible D gene (5 bases). Trimming removed 0 bases at V and 5 bases at J, with 6 bases between. Germline CDR1 and CDR2: SGHRS and YFSETQ. The CDR3 length is 13 residues. CDR3 region: CASSLVGDQPQHF. DNA for the CDR3: TGCGCCAGCAGCTTGGTAGGGGATCAGCCCCAGCATTTT.

This chain joins TRBV5-1 and TRBJ2-1, with 11 bases matching TRBD2. Trimming at V came to 4 bases and at J to 5 bases, leaving 5 bases not matched to a gene. Germline values: CDR1 SGHRS, CDR2 YFSETQ. The length of the CDR3 is 15 residues. CDR3 DNA: TGCGCCAGCAGCCCTAGCGGGGGGCTGAACAATGAGCAGTTCTTC. Its protein product is CASSPSGGLNNEQFF.

The CDR3 coding sequence is TGTGCCAGCATCAAAGCGGCGGGAGCGAGGTACGAGCAGTACTTC. It codes for CASIKAAGARYEQYF. The chain recombines TRBV28 with TRBJ2-7, with 7 positions matching TRBD2. This CDR3 has 15 amino acids. V was clipped by 7 bases and J by 4 bases; unmatched bases: 13. Germline V gene data show CDR1 as MDHEN and CDR2 as SYDVKM. Variable domain in full (rest from reference TRBV28 and TRBJ2-7): DVKVTQSSRYLVKRTGEKVFLECVQDMDHENMFWYRQDPGLGLRLIYFSYDVKMKEKGDIPEGYSVSREKKERFSLILESASTNQTSMYLCASIKAAGARYEQYFGPGTRLTVT.

The CDR3 protein is CASSLLGGSEKLFF. DNA of the CDR3: TGTGCCAGCAGTCTCCTGGGGGGGAGTGAAAAACTGTTTTTT. This chain connects TRBV28 to TRBJ1-4; a possible D gene is TRBD1 (5 bases). From germline, CDR1 is MDHEN and CDR2 SYDVKM. The CDR3 covers 14 residues. Trimming shortened V by 5 bases and J by 7 bases, and 14 bases separated the two germline ends.